This TCR beta chain was identified during a study of T cells after yellow fever vaccination (dated by TCRdb to the late 2010s). Study-wide context: Libraries from fractions with low cell numbers were prepared with the SMART-Seq v4 Ultra Low Input RNA kit. Two healthy male donors, one aged 18 to 29 and one aged 30 to 40 years, were included in the cohort. Blood samples were taken at several timepoints before and after primary and secondary immunization, and bulk PBMC replicates and cell subsets were isolated. To follow T-cell clones before and after both primary and booster YFV17D yellow fever vaccination, bulk TCR alpha and beta repertoires underwent longitudinal sequencing.

Sequencing instrument: Illumina NovaSeq 6000. TCR cDNA was made using 5'RACE template switching, a step that added a universal primer site and unique molecular identifiers. Priming of cDNA synthesis was performed from both the TCR alpha and TCR beta constant segments. Libraries were amplified in two PCR steps, with sample barcodes and sequencing adapters added in the second step. Sequencing of libraries was done on Illumina HiSeq 2500 (2x100 bp) or NovaSeq (2x150 bp). Under the source paper's analysis protocol: MIGEC handled demultiplexing of reads and collapsing into UMI consensus sequences, while MiXCR performed V(D)J alignment. Using edgeR on replicate PBMC samples, clonotypes were called vaccine-responding if FDR was below 0.01 and the log2 fold change was above 5 up to day 15. Bulk clonotypes were assigned CD4 or CD8 identity according to which sequenced CD4 or CD8 repertoire held them at higher abundance. Through fastp at Q25 and MiXCR, TCRdb rebuilt clones from the public reads, retaining in-frame beta chains. When rows share a CDR3 protein, they turn into one entry using the most common DNA and genes. The V and J calls, along with clone size, are taken from TCRdb and not from the paper's own processing. The table for this sample lists about 320,000 distinct CDR3 sequences; 4% to 5.5% of them were counted only once. Just under 20% of the sample is held by the ten biggest clonotypes.

The investigation overall reported the following: After the booster, most clones that had expanded after primary vaccination were detected again (roughly 95% of CD4 and roughly nine tenths of CD8), suggesting broad maintenance of memory. Because abundant contaminating clonotypes from the bulk population could be contained in FACS-sorted repertoires, computational filtering was required. The study included only two donors, which limits how far the findings can be generalized. A small share of clonotypes was detected in both CD4 and CD8 compartments, with the overlap likely arising from convergent recombination. The secondary T-cell response was weaker than the primary response but faster, peaking on day 5 instead of day 15.

V sheds 3 bases and J sheds 5 bases, leaving 13 bases between their ends. Including the terminal cysteine and phenylalanine, the CDR3 comprises 15 residues. The entry retains the CDR3 DNA only, 45 bases that are in frame from base 1. The germline V gene provides CDR1 SGHTA and CDR2 FQGNSA. Per the publication, the treatment or condition label means: live attenuated yellow fever vaccine strain. At each blood-draw timepoint, two biological replicates of bulk PBMCs were obtained. A standard Ficoll-Paque protocol was used to isolate PBMCs from peripheral blood. RNA was extracted with TriZol from bulk PBMCs, CD4 and CD8 fractions, and dextramer-positive and dextramer-negative fractions. Ten or more counts support this clonotype. The target of this receptor is not known. It has no much larger one-base neighbor in the sample; base qualities were not kept.

The source was PBMCs, collected 15 days after the yellow fever booster vaccination. This sequence uses TRBV7-2 and TRBJ1-4; the D gene is perhaps TRBD1, on 6 matching bases. The sequence derives from a man aged 18 to 29 who received the YFV17D yellow fever vaccine. The encoded CDR3 is CASSFLQGPNEKLFF. Read as DNA, the sequence is TGTGCCAGCAGCTTCTTACAGGGCCCCAATGAAAAACTGTTTTTT.